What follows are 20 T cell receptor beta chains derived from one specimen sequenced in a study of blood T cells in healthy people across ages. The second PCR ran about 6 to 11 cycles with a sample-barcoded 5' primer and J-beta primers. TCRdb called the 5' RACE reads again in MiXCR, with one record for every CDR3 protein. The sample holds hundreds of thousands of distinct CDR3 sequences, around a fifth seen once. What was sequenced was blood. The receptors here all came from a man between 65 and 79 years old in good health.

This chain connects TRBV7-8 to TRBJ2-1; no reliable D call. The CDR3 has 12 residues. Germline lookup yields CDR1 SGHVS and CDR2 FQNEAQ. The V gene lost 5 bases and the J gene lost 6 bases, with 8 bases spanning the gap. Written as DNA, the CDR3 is TGTGCCAGCAGCGACAACTTCAATGAGCAGTTCTTC. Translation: CASSDNFNEQFF.

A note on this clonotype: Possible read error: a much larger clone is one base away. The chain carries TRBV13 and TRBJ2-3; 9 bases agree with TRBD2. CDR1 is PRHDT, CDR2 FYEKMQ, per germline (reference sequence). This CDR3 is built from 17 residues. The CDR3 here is CASSFMASGISTDAQYF. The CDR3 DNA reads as TGTGCCAGCAGCTTCATGGCTAGCGGGATTAGCACAGATGCGCAGTATTTT. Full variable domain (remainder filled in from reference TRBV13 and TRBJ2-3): AAGVIQSPRHLIKEKRETATLKCYPIPRHDTVYWYQQGPGQDPQFLISFYEKMQSDKGSIPDRFSAQQFSDYHSELNMSSLELGDSALYFCASSFMASGISTDAQYFGPGTRLTVL.

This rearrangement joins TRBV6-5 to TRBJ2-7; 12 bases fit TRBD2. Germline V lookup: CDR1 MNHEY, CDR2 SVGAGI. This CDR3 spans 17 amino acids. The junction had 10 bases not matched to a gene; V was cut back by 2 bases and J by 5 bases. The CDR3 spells CASSYRLGTSGPHEQYF. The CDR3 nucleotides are TGTGCCAGCAGTTACCGCCTCGGGACTAGCGGGCCCCACGAGCAGTACTTC.

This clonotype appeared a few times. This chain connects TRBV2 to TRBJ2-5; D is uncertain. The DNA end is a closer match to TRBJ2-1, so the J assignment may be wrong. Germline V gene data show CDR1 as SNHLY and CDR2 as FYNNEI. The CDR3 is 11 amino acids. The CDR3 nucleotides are TGTGCCAGCACAATCGACAATGAGCAGTTCTTC. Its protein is CASTIDNEQFF.

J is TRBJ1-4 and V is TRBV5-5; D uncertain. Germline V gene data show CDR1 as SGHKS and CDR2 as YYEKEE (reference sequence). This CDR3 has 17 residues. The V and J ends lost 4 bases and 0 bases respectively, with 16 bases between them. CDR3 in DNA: TGTGCCAGCAGCCGAGCACCCGTCACAGCAACTAATGAAAAACTGTTTTTT. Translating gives CASSRAPVTATNEKLFF.

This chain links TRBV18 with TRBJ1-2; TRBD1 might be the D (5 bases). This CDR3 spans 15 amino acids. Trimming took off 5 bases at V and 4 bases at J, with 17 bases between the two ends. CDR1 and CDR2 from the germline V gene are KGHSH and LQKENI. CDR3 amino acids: CASSSSGSIRYGYTF. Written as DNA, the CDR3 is TGTGCCAGCTCATCATCAGGGAGCATTCGCTATGGCTACACCTTC.

This CDR3 reads CASSQVGGVSYNEQFF. As DNA, the CDR3 is TGCGCCAGCAGCCAGGTGGGAGGGGTTTCCTACAATGAGCAGTTCTTC. V and J are TRBV4-1 and TRBJ2-1; 7 positions match TRBD2. With V trimmed by 3 bases and J by 1 base, 6 bases remained unmatched. Germline V gene sequence: CDR1 MGHRA, CDR2 YSYEKL. The CDR3 covers 16 residues.

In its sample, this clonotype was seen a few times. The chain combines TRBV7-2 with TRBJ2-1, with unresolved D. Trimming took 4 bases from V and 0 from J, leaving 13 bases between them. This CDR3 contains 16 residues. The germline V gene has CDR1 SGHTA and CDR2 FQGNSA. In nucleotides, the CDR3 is TGTGCCAGCAGCTCTTTTGCTCCTAGCTCCTACAATGAGCAGTTCTTC. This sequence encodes CASSSFAPSSYNEQFF.

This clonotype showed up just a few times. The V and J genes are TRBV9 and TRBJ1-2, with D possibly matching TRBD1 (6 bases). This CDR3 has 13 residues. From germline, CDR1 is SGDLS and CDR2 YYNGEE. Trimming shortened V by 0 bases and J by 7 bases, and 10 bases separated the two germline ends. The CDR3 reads CASSVEQGFGYTF. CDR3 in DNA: TGTGCCAGCAGCGTAGAACAGGGATTTGGCTACACCTTC. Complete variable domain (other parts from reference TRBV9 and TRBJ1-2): DSGVTQTPKHLITATGQRVTLRCSPRSGDLSVYWYQQSLDQGLQFLIQYYNGEERAKGNILERFSAQQFPDLHSELNLSSLELGDSALYFCASSVEQGFGYTFGSGTRLTVV.

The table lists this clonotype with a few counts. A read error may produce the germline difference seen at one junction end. The CDR3 is CASSRDKSTDTQCF. In nucleotides, the CDR3 is TGCGCCAGCAGCCGGGACAAAAGCACAGATACGCAGTGTTTT. V and J are TRBV10-1 and TRBJ2-3, with TRBD1 as a possible D gene (6 bases). This CDR3 comprises 14 residues. Looked up from germline, CDR1 is WNHNN and CDR2 is SYGVQD (reference sequence).

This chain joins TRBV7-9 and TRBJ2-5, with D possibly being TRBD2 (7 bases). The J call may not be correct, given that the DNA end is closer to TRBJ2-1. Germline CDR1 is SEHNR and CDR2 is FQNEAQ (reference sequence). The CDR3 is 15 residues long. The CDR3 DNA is TGTGCCAGCAGCTTAGGAGGGGGGGCCTACAATGAGCAGTTCTTC. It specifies CASSLGGGAYNEQFF.

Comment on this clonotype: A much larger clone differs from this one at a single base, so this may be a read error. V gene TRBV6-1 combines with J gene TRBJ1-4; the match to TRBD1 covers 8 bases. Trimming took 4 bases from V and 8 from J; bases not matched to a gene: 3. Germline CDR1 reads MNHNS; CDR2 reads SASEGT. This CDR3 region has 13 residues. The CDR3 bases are TGTGCCAGCAGTGGGACAGGGCACGAAAAACTGTTTTTT. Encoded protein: CASSGTGHEKLFF.

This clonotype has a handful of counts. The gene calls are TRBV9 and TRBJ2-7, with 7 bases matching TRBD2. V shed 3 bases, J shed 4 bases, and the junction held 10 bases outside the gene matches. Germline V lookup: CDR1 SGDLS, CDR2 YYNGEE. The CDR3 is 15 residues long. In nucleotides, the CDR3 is TGTGCCAGCAGCGCCTCCCCGGGGGGATCGTACGAGCAGTACTTC. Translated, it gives CASSASPGGSYEQYF.

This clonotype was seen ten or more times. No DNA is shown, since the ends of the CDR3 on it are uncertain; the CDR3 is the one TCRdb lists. The CDR3 sequence is CASSSSTWVNTEAFF. The rearrangement joins TRBV6-5 to TRBJ1-1. The CDR3 has 15 residues if both end residues are counted. CDR1 is MNHEY and CDR2 is SVGAGI in the germline V gene.

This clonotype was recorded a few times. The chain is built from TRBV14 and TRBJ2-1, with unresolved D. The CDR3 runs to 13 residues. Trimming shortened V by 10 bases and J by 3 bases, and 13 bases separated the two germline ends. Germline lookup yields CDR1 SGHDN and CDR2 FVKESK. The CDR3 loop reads CATSTNGYNEQFF. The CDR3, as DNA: TGTGCCACCTCCACTAACGGCTACAATGAGCAGTTCTTC. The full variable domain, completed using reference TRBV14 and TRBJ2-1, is EAGVTQFPSHSVIEKGQTVTLRCDPISGHDNLYWYRRVMGKEIKFLLHFVKESKQDESGMPNNRFLAERTGGTYSTLKVQPAELEDSGVYFCATSTNGYNEQFFGPGTRLTVL.

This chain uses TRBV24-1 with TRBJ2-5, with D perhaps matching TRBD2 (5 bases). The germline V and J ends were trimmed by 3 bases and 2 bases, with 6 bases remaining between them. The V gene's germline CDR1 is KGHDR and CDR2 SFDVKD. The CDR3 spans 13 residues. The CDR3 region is CATSDPGQETQYF. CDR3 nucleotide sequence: TGTGCCACCAGTGATCCGGGGCAAGAGACCCAGTACTTC.

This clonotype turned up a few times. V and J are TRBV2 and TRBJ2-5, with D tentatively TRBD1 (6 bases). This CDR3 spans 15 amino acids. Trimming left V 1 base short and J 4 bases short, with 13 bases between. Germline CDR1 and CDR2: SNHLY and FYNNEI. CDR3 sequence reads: CASSEEGAGVETQYF. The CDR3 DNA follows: TGTGCCAGCAGTGAAGAGGGAGCAGGGGTAGAGACCCAGTACTTC.

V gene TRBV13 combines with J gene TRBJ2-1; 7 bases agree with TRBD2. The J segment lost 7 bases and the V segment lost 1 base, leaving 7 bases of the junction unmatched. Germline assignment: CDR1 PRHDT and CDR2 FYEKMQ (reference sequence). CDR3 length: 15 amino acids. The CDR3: CASSLVAGLQNEQFF. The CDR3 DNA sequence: TGTGCCAGCAGCTTAGTAGCGGGTTTACAGAATGAGCAGTTCTTC.

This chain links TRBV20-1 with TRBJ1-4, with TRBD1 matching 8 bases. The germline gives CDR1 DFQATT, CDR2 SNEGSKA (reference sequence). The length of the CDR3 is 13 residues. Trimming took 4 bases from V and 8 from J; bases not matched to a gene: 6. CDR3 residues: CSATRGLGEKLFF. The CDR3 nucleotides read TGCAGTGCTACCAGGGGGCTGGGAGAAAAACTGTTTTTT.

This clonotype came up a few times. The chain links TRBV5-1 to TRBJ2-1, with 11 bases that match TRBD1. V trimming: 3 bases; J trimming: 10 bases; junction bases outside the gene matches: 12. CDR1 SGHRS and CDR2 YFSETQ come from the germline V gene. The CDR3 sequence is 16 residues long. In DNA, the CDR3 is TGCGCCAGCAGCTCAAATCCGGACAGGGGGCTCGGGGAGCAGTTCTTC. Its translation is CASSSNPDRGLGEQFF.